This T cell receptor (beta chain) was identified during a study of lymphopenia after photon versus proton radiotherapy (dated by TCRdb to between 2018 and 2021). Broadly, across the study: The study compared the immunological effects of photon versus proton radiation therapy in patients with gastrointestinal tumors who developed high-grade lymphopenia. The cohort comprised 20 to 25 patients with gastrointestinal tumors who received either photon or proton therapy and then developed lymphopenia. The goal of the study was to characterize the differences between the two radiation modalities in how they affect the immune system. On the study overall, not on this receptor specifically: The survival association was examined only in patients who died, and the authors described better survival with proton therapy as a possibility, not as a demonstrated result. Across the cohort, an inverse correlation was found between a larger post-nadir drop in TCR diversity and overall survival time among patients who died. Relative stability during treatment was observed in proton-treated patients, whereas loss of naive T cells and TCR diversity and gain of effector/memory populations were observed in photon-treated patients. After the lymphocyte count nadir, photon-treated repertoires showed oligoclonal expansion, especially of CD8+ Temra cells, which drove the drop in diversity.

Remarks on this clone: What antigen it recognizes has not been identified. The record has no base qualities; no much larger clone is one base away.

Library preparation employed the immunoSEQ multiplex PCR assay. Deep sequencing of rearranged TCR beta loci, alongside multiparametric flow cytometry, was used to profile T cell repertoires. The table comes from immuneACCESS by way of TCRdb, which keeps in-frame sequences with V and J called. Part of the clones is missing from these tables; in studies checked, under half for an unresolved V gene and the rest for unknown reasons. This sample gives around 27,000 clones in total; roughly nine tenths of them show up just once. Jointly, the top ten make up 0.81% of the sample. Trimming removed 1 base from V and 1 base from J; the gene matches leave 6 bases unexplained. CDR1 and CDR2 are drawn from the germline V gene (reference sequence): MNHNY, SVGAGI. Measured from the cysteine to the phenylalanine, the CDR3 is 16 residues long. Only CDR3 DNA remains: 48 bases, in frame from the first base.

This receptor was taken from a woman between 45 and 65 years old with cholangiocarcinoma. The chain links TRBV6-6 with TRBJ1-1; 7 bases in between match TRBD1. Here the sequenced sample was peripheral blood, taken from a patient treated with photon-based radiotherapy. The sequence in DNA is TGTGCCAGCAGTTACTTGCGACAGGGTGGGAACACTGAAGCTTTCTTT. Translated, this gives CASSYLRQGGNTEAFF.